The clone carrying this T cell receptor (beta chain) occurred a few times. These data originate in a study of CD4+ T cells in melanoma. CDR1 SGHTA and CDR2 FQGNSA come from the germline V gene. This CDR3 spans 12 amino acids. V was clipped by 5 bases and J by 5 bases, with 10 bases between them. The table came from immunoSEQ multiplex PCR; TCRdb's copy has only in-frame clones and leaves some out. The sample contains tens of thousands of clones, about 70% of which appear only once. The receptor was derived from a human donor with melanoma. The chain has TRBV7-2 and TRBJ2-7; D might be TRBD1 (6 bases). Sequencing input: tumor tissue. The CDR3 coding sequence is TGTGCCAGCAGCGGGGGCCTGAACGAGCAGTACTTC. Translating gives CASSGGLNEQYF.